A single sample gave rise to the 30 T cell receptor beta chains below, sequenced in a study of cytotoxic CD8 clonotypes in ibrutinib-treated CLL. Sequencing was performed with immunoSEQ multiplex PCR; in TCRdb, only in-frame clones are kept and a portion is missing. Of roughly 250,000 clones detected, 70% appear once; the ten largest clones hold less than 20%. The sequencing here drew on PBMCs, taken after 24 months of ibrutinib treatment. Source of these receptors: a human donor with chronic lymphocytic leukemia.

V and J are TRBV19 and TRBJ1-1; D not certain. From germline, CDR1 is LNHDA and CDR2 SQIVND (reference sequence). Trimming stripped 6 bases from V and 2 bases from J, with 16 bases between. This CDR3 region has 15 residues. CDR3 bases: TGTGCCAGTAGCCCCCCGGGCAACACCAACACTGAAGCTTTCTTT. Translation gives CASSPPGNTNTEAFF. Based on the CDR3 plus reference TRBV19 and TRBJ1-1, the full variable domain is DGGITQSPKYLFRKEGQNVTLSCEQNLNHDAMYWYRQDPGQGLRLIYYSQIVNDFQKGDIAEGYSVSREKKESFPLTVTSAQKNPTAFYLCASSPPGNTNTEAFFGQGTRLTVV.

The genes are TRBV7-9 and TRBJ2-3; weak D call: TRBD1 (5 bases). Germline CDR1 SEHNR, CDR2 FQNEAQ (reference sequence). This CDR3 is 13 amino acids long. The V gene lost 6 bases and the J gene lost 4 bases, with 11 bases spanning the gap. CDR3 coding DNA: TGTGCCAGCAGGCAGGGAATCTCAGATACGCAGTATTTT. It is translated as CASRQGISDTQYF.

Ten or more counts support this clone. The rearrangement joins TRBV6-5 to TRBJ1-5; 8 bases map to TRBD1. The trim removed 4 bases at V and 6 bases at J, leaving 5 bases unmatched. The germline V gene encodes CDR1 MNHEY and CDR2 SVGAGI. This CDR3 has 14 amino acids. The CDR3 protein is CASSSDRGSQPQHF. For the CDR3, the DNA is TGTGCCAGCAGTTCCGACAGGGGAAGTCAGCCCCAGCATTTT.

The chain employs TRBV7-9 and TRBJ1-1; tentative D call: TRBD1 (6 bases). CDR1 is SEHNR, CDR2 FQNEAQ, per germline (reference sequence). V dropped 4 bases and J dropped 11 bases, with 17 bases sitting between them. The length of the CDR3 is 13 residues. Here the CDR3 reads CASSSQERQGAFF. The CDR3 DNA follows: TGTGCCAGCAGCTCCCAAGAGAGGCAGGGGGCTTTCTTT.

This clone was recorded only once. The chain combines TRBV28 with TRBJ2-7; D remains ambiguous. The CDR3 has 14 amino acids. In germline, CDR1 is MDHEN, CDR2 SYDVKM. Trimming removed 7 bases at V and 0 bases at J, with 13 bases between. CDR3 sequence (DNA): TGTGCCAGCAAGCAGGAAAGCATCTCCTACGAGCAGTACTTC. Its protein is CASKQESISYEQYF.

The rearrangement uses TRBV28 and TRBJ2-7; 7 bases are a match to TRBD2. This CDR3 contains 14 residues. Per germline, CDR1 MDHEN and CDR2 SYDVKM. With 5 bases clipped from V and 0 bases from J, the junction kept 4 bases outside the gene matches. This chain's CDR3 is CASSGSGTSYEQYF. CDR3 coding DNA: TGTGCCAGCAGTGGGAGCGGGACCTCCTACGAGCAGTACTTC.

This clone was counted between two and nine times. This chain joins TRBV7-2 and TRBJ2-7; D gene ambiguous. The germline CDR1 and CDR2 sequences are SGHTA and FQGNSA. The V and J ends lost 5 bases and 0 bases respectively, with 8 bases between them. The CDR3 consists of 13 residues. CDR3 residues: CASSLGYSYEQYF. DNA for the CDR3: TGTGCCAGCAGCCTCGGGTACTCCTACGAGCAGTACTTC.

The chain recombines TRBV28 with TRBJ2-3, with D possibly matching TRBD1 (6 bases). Trimming pared 6 bases from V and 2 bases from J, leaving 9 bases between. Germline V lookup: CDR1 MDHEN, CDR2 SYDVKM. CDR3 length equals 13 residues. As DNA, the CDR3 is TGTGCCAGCAGACAGGGAAACACAGATACGCAGTATTTT. This encodes CASRQGNTDTQYF. Variable domain in full (rest from reference TRBV28 and TRBJ2-3): DVKVTQSSRYLVKRTGEKVFLECVQDMDHENMFWYRQDPGLGLRLIYFSYDVKMKEKGDIPEGYSVSREKKERFSLILESASTNQTSMYLCASRQGNTDTQYFGPGTRLTVL.

The rearrangement joins TRBV28 to TRBJ2-7; a weak D match, TRBD1 (7 bases). The V end was cut by 7 bases, the J end by 5 bases, with 21 bases between. The germline V gene has CDR1 MDHEN and CDR2 SYDVKM. The CDR3 runs 15 residues. In DNA form, the CDR3 reads TGTGCCAGCACCCAGGGGGAATTGCGGGAAGACGAGCAGTACTTC. Its protein is CASTQGELREDEQYF.

The genes are TRBV15 and TRBJ1-1, with D possibly matching TRBD1 (6 bases). Germline CDR1 and CDR2: LNHNV and YYDKDF (reference sequence). CDR3 length: 16 amino acids. Trimming removed 3 bases from V and 7 bases from J, with 21 bases in between. This CDR3 reads CATSSRDRGTRFEAFF. The CDR3 coding sequence is TGTGCCACCAGCAGTCGGGACCGGGGGACAAGATTTGAAGCTTTCTTT.

This CDR3 is CASSLGQGGNTEAFF. Written as DNA, the CDR3 is TGTGCCAGCTCACTCGGACAGGGAGGTAACACTGAAGCTTTCTTT. The chain uses TRBV18 and TRBJ1-1, with 8 nucleotides matching TRBD1. J was trimmed by 2 bases and V by 4 bases; bases with no gene match: 6. This CDR3 comprises 15 residues. Germline V gives CDR1 KGHSH, CDR2 LQKENI.

This clone was counted a single time. Other nucleotide sequences from this sample produce the same CDR3. The rearrangement links TRBV7-9 to TRBJ2-5; D gene ambiguous. V was cut by 2 bases and J by 2 bases, with 0 bases left in between. The CDR3 covers 11 residues. Germline-derived CDR1 and CDR2 are SEHNR and FQNEAQ (reference sequence). CDR3 nucleotide sequence: TGTGCCAGCAGCTTACAAGAGACCCAGTACTTC. Translation gives CASSLQETQYF.

A single count supports this clone. The genes are TRBV11-2 and TRBJ2-4, with D perhaps TRBD1 or TRBD2 (7 bases each). This CDR3 region has 17 residues. The V end lost 4 bases, the J end lost 1 base, and 17 bases lay between the germline ends. Germline values: CDR1 SGHAT, CDR2 FQNNGV. The DNA of the CDR3 is TGTGCCAGCAGCTCGACAGGGAGGGGGATCGCCAAAAACATTCAGTACTTC. Amino acids: CASSSTGRGIAKNIQYF.

The chain couples TRBV28 to TRBJ1-5; D remains unclear. The V and J ends lost 7 bases and 0 bases respectively, with 4 bases between them. Germline V gives CDR1 MDHEN, CDR2 SYDVKM. CDR3 length: 12 amino acids. CDR3 bases: TGTGCCAGCAACGGTAGCAATCAGCCCCAGCATTTT. Residues: CASNGSNQPQHF.

This clone showed up just once. CDR3 loop: CASRTIDTDTQYF. The CDR3, as DNA: TGTGCCAGCCGTACTATAGACACAGATACGCAGTATTTT. The chain recombines TRBV28 with TRBJ2-3; D unclear. This CDR3 is 13 amino acids long. Germline CDR1 is MDHEN and CDR2 is SYDVKM. V was trimmed by 8 bases and J by 2 bases, leaving 11 bases between them. Together with reference TRBV28 and TRBJ2-3, the CDR3 gives the full variable domain: DVKVTQSSRYLVKRTGEKVFLECVQDMDHENMFWYRQDPGLGLRLIYFSYDVKMKEKGDIPEGYSVSREKKERFSLILESASTNQTSMYLCASRTIDTDTQYFGPGTRLTVL.

The CDR3 reads CASSPRDMNTEAFF. The CDR3 DNA is TGTGCCAGCAGCCCCCGGGACATGAACACTGAAGCTTTCTTT. The genes are TRBV7-3 and TRBJ1-1, with TRBD1 as a possible D gene (6 bases). The CDR3 contains 14 residues. The germline V gene encodes CDR1 SGHTA and CDR2 FQGTGA. Trimming took 5 bases from V and 0 from J, leaving 10 bases between them. The full variable domain, in which reference TRBV7-3 and TRBJ1-1 provide the parts outside the CDR3, is GAGVSQTPSNKVTEKGKYVELRCDPISGHTALYWYRQSLGQGPEFLIYFQGTGAADDSGLPNDRFFAVRPEGSVSTLKIQRTERGDSAVYLCASSPRDMNTEAFFGQGTRLTVV.

V gene TRBV7-9 combines with J gene TRBJ2-7; TRBD2 is a possible D gene (6 bases). CDR3 length equals 14 residues. Germline assignment: CDR1 SEHNR and CDR2 FQNEAQ (reference sequence). The V gene lost 5 bases and the J gene lost 2 bases, with 13 bases spanning the gap. The CDR3 spells CASSATSKAYEQYF. The CDR3 bases are TGTGCCAGCAGCGCTACTAGCAAGGCCTACGAGCAGTACTTC. Supplemented by reference TRBV7-9 and TRBJ2-7, the full variable domain reads DTGVSQNPRHKITKRGQNVTFRCDPISEHNRLYWYRQTLGQGPEFLTYFQNEAQLEKSRLLSDRFSAERPKGSFSTLEIQRTEQGDSAMYLCASSATSKAYEQYFGPGTRLTVT.

The rearrangement uses TRBV7-9 and TRBJ2-1, with TRBD2 matching over 7 bases. The J segment lost 12 bases and the V segment lost 3 bases, leaving 11 bases of the junction unmatched. Germline CDR1 and CDR2: SEHNR and FQNEAQ (reference sequence). CDR3 length: 14 residues. The CDR3 region is CASSLGVIGEGQFF. The CDR3 coding sequence is TGTGCCAGCAGCTTGGGGGTAATCGGGGAGGGGCAGTTCTTC.

The J gene is TRBJ2-2, the V gene TRBV29-1; the D call may be TRBD1 or TRBD2 (5 bases each). Germline loops: CDR1 SQVTM, CDR2 ANQGSEA. The V end was cut by 8 bases, the J end by 0 bases, with 16 bases between. This CDR3 region has 15 residues. DNA for the CDR3: TGCAGCACCACGGGGCTTAACGCGAACACCGGGGAGCTGTTTTTT. Translation gives CSTTGLNANTGELFF.

The rearrangement joins TRBV25-1 to TRBJ1-1; D not resolved. Germline V lookup: CDR1 MGHDK, CDR2 SYGVNS. CDR3 length: 13 residues. V gave up 2 bases and J gave up 5 bases, with 9 bases separating them. The CDR3 here is CASSEPRGTEAFF. The CDR3 DNA sequence: TGTGCCAGCAGTGAACCCCGAGGGACTGAAGCTTTCTTT.

This chain uses TRBV5-1 with TRBJ2-1, with 11 bases fitting TRBD2. V lost 2 bases and J lost 3; bases outside the gene matches: 4. The CDR3 runs 16 residues. Germline CDR1 SGHRS, CDR2 YFSETQ. The DNA of the CDR3 is TGCGCCAGCAGCTTCCAACTAGCGGGGGACTACAATGAGCAGTTCTTC. This encodes CASSFQLAGDYNEQFF.

The V and J genes are TRBV10-3 and TRBJ2-5, with 7 bases matching TRBD1. Germline loops: CDR1 ENHRY, CDR2 SYGVKD. Germline trimming cut 5 bases from V and 4 bases from J; bases unmatched to any gene: 10. CDR3 length: 15 residues. This CDR3 reads CAISPFRGNGETQYF. In DNA, the CDR3 is TGTGCCATCAGTCCTTTCAGGGGGAACGGAGAGACCCAGTACTTC.

V and J are TRBV9 and TRBJ2-2, with 8 bases fitting TRBD1. This CDR3 region has 15 residues. Germline-derived CDR1 and CDR2 are SGDLS and YYNGEE. V lost 7 bases to trimming and J lost 4 bases; unmatched junction nucleotides: 9. The CDR3 nucleotides read TGTGCCAGCGGGGTAGGACAGGGAATCACCGGGGAGCTGTTTTTT. This codes for CASGVGQGITGELFF.

The J gene is TRBJ2-3, the V gene TRBV19, with D perhaps TRBD2 (5 bases). The germline V gene has CDR1 LNHDA and CDR2 SQIVND (reference sequence). V lost 1 base to trimming and J lost 4 bases, with 9 bases between them. This CDR3 spans 14 amino acids. CDR3 protein: CASSIGGNSDTQYF. CDR3 coding DNA: TGTGCCAGTAGTATAGGAGGGAACTCAGATACGCAGTATTTT.

The rearrangement links TRBV2 to TRBJ2-5; D remains ambiguous. Trimming left V 4 bases short and J 3 bases short, with 6 bases between. Per germline, CDR1 SNHLY and CDR2 FYNNEI. The CDR3 runs to 12 residues. The CDR3 region is CASSVQKETQYF. The CDR3 coding sequence is TGTGCCAGCAGTGTTCAGAAAGAGACCCAGTACTTC.

This clone was counted only a few times. The chain has TRBV7-2 and TRBJ1-2; the D is unclear. Germline lookup yields CDR1 SGHTA and CDR2 FQGNSA. V lost 3 bases and J lost 6, with 8 bases in between. The CDR3 spans 12 residues. The CDR3 region has the DNA TGTGCCAGCAGCTTTCAACAGAATGGCTACACCTTC. Translation gives CASSFQQNGYTF.

The chain combines TRBV9 with TRBJ1-5, with D perhaps matching TRBD1 (5 bases). V lost 3 bases, J lost 3 bases, and 10 bases lay in between. This CDR3 is 14 amino acids long. Germline V gene sequence: CDR1 SGDLS, CDR2 YYNGEE. CDR3 in amino acids: CASSDKGSNQPQHF. The DNA of the CDR3 is TGTGCCAGCAGCGATAAGGGGTCCAATCAGCCCCAGCATTTT.

The rearrangement uses TRBV7-2 and TRBJ2-7, with 7 bases identical to TRBD1. In germline, CDR1 is SGHTA, CDR2 FQGNSA. Germline trimming cut 5 bases from V and 2 bases from J; bases unmatched to any gene: 6. The length of the CDR3 is 14 residues. CDR3 DNA sequence: TGTGCCAGCAGCCTTGGGGGACAGACCTACGAGCAGTACTTC. Translating it yields CASSLGGQTYEQYF.

V gene TRBV6-5 combines with J gene TRBJ2-5; no reliable D call. The end of the DNA fits TRBJ2-7 better, so the J call may be wrong. The germline V gene encodes CDR1 MNHEY and CDR2 SVGAGI. CDR3 length: 15 amino acids. The chain's CDR3 is CASTIGPPPPYEQYF. The CDR3 coding sequence is TGTGCCAGCACCATCGGACCCCCCCCGCCCTACGAGCAGTACTTC.

In this sample, this clone turned up once. The chain carries TRBV10-3 and TRBJ2-1; D ambiguous. Germline values: CDR1 ENHRY, CDR2 SYGVKD. The length of the CDR3 is 13 residues. V lost 6 bases and J 7 bases, leaving 13 bases between the germline ends. CDR3 protein: CAIRSALGNEQFF. CDR3 coding DNA: TGTGCCATCAGAAGTGCGTTGGGAAATGAGCAGTTCTTC.